Sequencing of this T cell receptor beta chain was carried out in a study of metastatic and nonmetastatic thyroid tumors (TCRdb year 2020). For the wider study: Repertoires from peripheral blood and from tumor or nodule tissue samples of malignant and benign thyroid patients were compared.

No treatment had been received by any patient before thyroid surgery. Using T-cell receptor beta sequencing, the researchers looked back retrospectively at clinical samples from patients, gathered between about 2011 and 2018. The library was prepared using PCR. Sequencing was carried out with an Illumina HiSeq 4000. High-throughput sequencing was used to profile the TCR beta-chain CDR3 region of each patient. The authors processed their data as follows. Drawing on CDR3 differences between clinicopathological groups, the researchers built a classifier meant to tell apart patients with distant-metastatic papillary thyroid cancer. The Shannon index was used to measure repertoire diversity, and the Morisita-Horn index was used to measure how similar tumor and blood repertoires were. TCRdb itself trimmed the public reads at Q25 with fastp, ran MiXCR and retained productive beta chains. These V and J calls rely on TCRdb rather than the paper's analysis. In this sample the table shows 25,000 to 30,000 clones, 16% of which occur a single time. The top ten hold 4% to 5.5% of the sample.

The study at large found these results: In both blood and tumor samples, TCR beta diversity was reported to be significantly higher in malignant tumors than in benign nodules.

Judged by its sample share, this clone qualifies as medium-sized (0.01 to 0.1%). The clone's antigen remains unknown. Per-base qualities were not stored, and no clone one base away is much larger. At the junction V is shortened by 1 base and J by 3 bases; bases outside the gene matches: 2. The CDR3 starts with the cysteine, ends with the phenylalanine, and has 15 residues. Only the CDR3 DNA stays, 45 bases, in frame from base 1. The germline V gene yields MDHEN for CDR1 and SYDVKM for CDR2. The V and J genes are TRBV28 and TRBJ2-7, and 11 junctional nucleotides match TRBD1. The sequence was collected from a female donor with papillary thyroid cancer or a benign thyroid nodule (not recorded which). Some clones in this sample may be carry-over from other donors' samples. Material for sequencing was blood. The sequence in DNA is TGTGCCAGCAGTTTATTGGGGACAGGGGGCTACGAGCAGTACTTC. This encodes CASSLLGTGGYEQYF. The CDR3, completed at both ends by the reference TRBV28 and TRBJ2-7 genes, gives the full variable domain DVKVTQSSRYLVKRTGEKVFLECVQDMDHENMFWYRQDPGLGLRLIYFSYDVKMKEKGDIPEGYSVSREKKERFSLILESASTNQTSMYLCASSLLGTGGYEQYFGPGTRLTVT.